This TCR beta chain was sequenced for a study of CD8+ T cells in alopecia areata. Study details: Each of the treated patients was given oral tofacitinib, 5 to 10 mg twice daily, for moderate-to-severe alopecia areata.

cDNA reverse transcribed from extracted RNA served as the sequencing template. Measured with immunoSEQ multiplex PCR; TCRdb has only the in-frame clones, and not every one. The sample has 220,000 or so clones, roughly 57% seen once. The sample consisted of CD4+ T cells sorted from blood, taken at week 0. The clonotype comes from a human donor with alopecia areata.

CDR3 in amino acids: CASRQRGSGNIQYF. The CDR3 region has the DNA TGTGCCAGCAGGCAGAGGGGGTCTGGAAACATTCAGTACTTC. This sequence joins TRBV6-1 and TRBJ2-4; tentative D call: TRBD1 (6 bases). CDR3 length: 14 residues. CDR1 is MNHNS and CDR2 is SASEGT in the germline V gene. V lost 6 bases, J lost 6 bases, and 15 bases lay in between.